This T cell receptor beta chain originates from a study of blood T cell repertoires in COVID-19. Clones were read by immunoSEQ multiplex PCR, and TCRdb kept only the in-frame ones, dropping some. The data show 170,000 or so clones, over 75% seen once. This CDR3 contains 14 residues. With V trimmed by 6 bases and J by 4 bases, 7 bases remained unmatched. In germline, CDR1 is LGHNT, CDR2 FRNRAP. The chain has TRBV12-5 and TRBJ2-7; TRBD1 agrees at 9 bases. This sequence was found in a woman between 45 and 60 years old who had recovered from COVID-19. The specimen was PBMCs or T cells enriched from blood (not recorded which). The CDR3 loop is CASGPGTGFYEQYF. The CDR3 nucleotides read TGTGCTAGTGGACCCGGGACAGGGTTTTACGAGCAGTACTTC.